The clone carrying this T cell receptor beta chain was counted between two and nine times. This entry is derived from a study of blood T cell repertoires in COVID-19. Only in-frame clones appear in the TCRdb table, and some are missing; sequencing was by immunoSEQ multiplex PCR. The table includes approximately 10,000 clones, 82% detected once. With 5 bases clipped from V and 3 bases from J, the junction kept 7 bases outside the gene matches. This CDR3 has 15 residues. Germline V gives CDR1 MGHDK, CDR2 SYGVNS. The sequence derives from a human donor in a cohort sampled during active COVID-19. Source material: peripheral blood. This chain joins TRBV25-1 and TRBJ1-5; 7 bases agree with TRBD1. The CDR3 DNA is TGTGCCAGCAGTAGGGACAGCCCCTACAATCAGCCCCAGCATTTT. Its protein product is CASSRDSPYNQPQHF.